This T cell receptor beta chain comes out of a study of PD-L1 blockade in urothelial cancer. As for the study in general: Most patients, about 85% of the roughly 30, were males with bladder-origin cancer. Blood samples had a median of 141,255 T cells. Patients arrived having already received 0 to 3 prior chemotherapy regimens.

This clone was detected only a few times. The time point was: pretreatment peripheral blood. Synthetic TCR analog templates were added to each PCR reaction. Assay used: immunoSEQ multiplex PCR; TCRdb lists only in-frame clones, some missing. Of tens of thousands of clones listed, over 80% are singletons. The TCR comes from a man aged 60-69 years with urothelial cancer. The sequencing here drew on PBMCs, taken around atezolizumab (anti-PD-L1) treatment.

The CDR3 DNA reads TGTGCCAGCAGTCGGACAGACGTGAACACTGAAGCTTTCTTT. This sequence encodes CASSRTDVNTEAFF. This chain connects TRBV6-5 to TRBJ1-1, with a weak D call TRBD1 (6 bases). V shed 5 bases and J shed 0 bases, with 10 bases lying between them. Germline CDR1 MNHEY, CDR2 SVGAGI. The CDR3 runs 14 residues.